The present TCR beta chain was sequenced within a study of control samples from healthy donors and cancer patients. Repertoires were generated with immunoSEQ multiplex PCR, while TCRdb's copy carries only in-frame clones and drops some. The table shows fewer than 200,000 clones, with 90% to 95% occurring only once. Trimming shortened V by 2 bases and J by 0 bases, and 10 bases separated the two germline ends. Per germline, CDR1 KGHDR and CDR2 SFDVKD. The CDR3 length is 16 residues. Sample: PBMCs. This TCR was recovered from a man aged 60 to 69 with colorectal cancer. The chain has TRBV24-1 and TRBJ1-3; possible D gene TRBD1, 5 bases. Written as DNA, the CDR3 is TGTGCCACCAGTGATTCTAGGGACCTCTCTGGAAACACCATATATTTT. It specifies CATSDSRDLSGNTIYF.